This T cell receptor beta chain stems from a study of technical replicates of blood from a handful of donors. There are 14 residues in the CDR3. Trimming stripped 5 bases from V and 3 bases from J, with 14 bases between. Germline V CDR1 and CDR2: SEHNR, FQNEAQ (reference sequence). This clone was observed once. This table comes from immunoSEQ multiplex PCR, and its TCRdb copy is limited to in-frame clones, with some not included. This sample has around 75,000 clones, with under 95% found just once. The chain combines TRBV7-9 with TRBJ2-7; tentative D call: TRBD2 (6 bases). Sequencing input: T cells isolated from PBMCs. This TCR derives from a human donor in good health. The CDR3 spells CASSPSGTHYEQYF. Written as DNA, the CDR3 is TGTGCCAGCAGCCCATCCGGGACTCACTACGAGCAGTACTTC. Complete variable domain (other parts from reference TRBV7-9 and TRBJ2-7): DTGVSQNPRHKITKRGQNVTFRCDPISEHNRLYWYRQTLGQGPEFLTYFQNEAQLEKSRLLSDRFSAERPKGSFSTLEIQRTEQGDSAMYLCASSPSGTHYEQYFGPGTRLTVT.